This T cell receptor (beta chain) was identified during a study of T cell repertoires in cytomegalovirus infection. For the study at large: CMV infection together with matching HLA type was indicated by public TCR beta signatures.

Regarding this clonotype: Its target is unknown.

Via MiXCR, TCRdb re-called the reads, giving one row per CDR3 protein. The repertoire consists of 100,000 to 150,000 distinct CDR3 sequences, with around 25% occurring once and the leading ten covering roughly 35%. The V gene's germline CDR1 is SGHNT and CDR2 YYREEE (reference sequence). The V end was cut by 0 bases, the J end by 3 bases, with 7 bases between. CDR3 length equals 15 residues. The genes are TRBV5-4 and TRBJ1-6; D unresolved. Sequences were obtained from PBMCs, sequenced either directly or after in vitro stimulation (not recorded which). This receptor was identified in a human donor in good health (CMV status not recorded). Some clones in this sample may be carry-over from other donors' samples. This chain's CDR3 is CASSLDSGYNSPLHF. The DNA of the CDR3 is TGTGCCAGCAGCTTGGATTCAGGCTATAATTCACCCCTCCACTTT.